The rows below give T cell receptor beta chains drawn from one sample of a study of T cell responses to AZD1222 COVID-19 vaccine. Here immunoSEQ multiplex PCR was the method, and the copy in TCRdb shows in-frame clones only, minus some. Of 140,000 to 150,000 clones detected, about 89% appear once; the ten largest clones hold around 2.8%. This sample comprised peripheral blood, obtained on day 0 of MenACWY control vaccination. Receptors originate from an adult in good health. Each CDR3 is given with its conserved first and last residue. D genes are given only for firm matches. Size tells how often a clone was seen (once, few, many) or the class of an expanded clone, and some rows leave it out.

abundance	v_gene	d_gene	j_gene	CDR3aa	CDR3nt
NA	TRBV10-3	NA	TRBJ1-1	CAIGPGKGEAFF	TGTGCCATTGGGCCTGGGAAGGGTGAAGCTTTCTTT
NA	TRBV19	NA	TRBJ1-2	CASSRPGSNYGYTF	TGTGCCAGTAGTAGACCCGGGAGTAACTATGGCTACACCTTC
NA	TRBV19	TRBD1	TRBJ2-1	CASSSGQGRGYNEQFF	TGTGCCAGTAGTAGCGGACAGGGGAGAGGCTACAATGAGCAGTTCTTC
NA	TRBV7-8	NA	TRBJ2-3	CASSLRSGLTDTQYF	TGTGCCAGCAGCTTACGTTCGGGACTCACAGATACGCAGTATTTT
NA	TRBV27	TRBD1	TRBJ1-5	CASSGRTGRAYSNQPQHF	TGTGCCAGCAGTGGAAGGACAGGCAGAGCCTATAGCAATCAGCCCCAGCATTTT
NA	TRBV28	NA	TRBJ2-7	CASTPDTTSYEQYF	TGTGCCAGCACCCCCGACACCACCTCCTACGAGCAGTACTTC
NA	TRBV28	NA	TRBJ2-7	CASWTNSYEQYF	TGTGCCAGCTGGACAAACTCCTACGAGCAGTACTTC
NA	TRBV6-5	TRBD1	TRBJ2-7	CASSAGTGDYEQYF	TGTGCCAGCAGCGCCGGGACAGGGGACTACGAGCAGTACTTC
NA	TRBV12-2	NA	TRBJ1-1	CASRLASRDRELTEAFF	TGTGCAAGTCGCTTAGCGTCGCGCGACAGGGAACTCACTGAAGCTTTCTTT
NA	TRBV4-1	NA	TRBJ1-1	CASSHPARNTEAFF	TGCGCCAGCAGCCATCCGGCGAGAAACACTGAAGCTTTCTTT
NA	TRBV27	TRBD1	TRBJ2-2	CASSSRQGWDTGELFF	TGTGCCAGCAGTTCTAGACAGGGGTGGGACACCGGGGAGCTGTTTTTT
NA	TRBV11-2	NA	TRBJ1-2	CASTFGHNYGYTF	TGTGCCAGCACCTTCGGACACAACTATGGCTACACCTTC
once	TRBV19	TRBD1	TRBJ2-2	CATLGKTGGTNTGELFF	TGTGCCACCCTCGGCAAGACAGGGGGAACGAACACCGGGGAGCTGTTTTTT
once	TRBV7-8	NA	TRBJ2-7	CASSWNYEQYF	TGTGCCAGCAGCTGGAACTACGAGCAGTACTTC
once	TRBV4-2	NA	TRBJ2-1	CASSQEFLRGSNEQFF	TGTGCCAGCAGCCAAGAGTTCCTTCGAGGGAGCAATGAGCAGTTCTTC
once	TRBV12-5	NA	TRBJ1-2	CASGSLPRDTYGYTF	TGTGCTAGTGGTTCGCTACCCCGGGACACCTATGGCTACACCTTC
NA	TRBV19	NA	TRBJ1-2	CASSTPFSAAYGYTF	TGTGCCAGTAGTACCCCATTTTCTGCTGCCTATGGCTACACCTTC
NA	TRBV20-1	NA	TRBJ2-1	CSADRANEQFF	TGCAGTGCTGATCGGGCAAATGAGCAGTTCTTC
NA	TRBV5-4	TRBD1	TRBJ2-2	CASSLEAGGTGELFF	TGTGCCAGCAGCTTGGAGGCAGGGGGCACCGGGGAGCTGTTTTTT
NA	TRBV6-7	NA	TRBJ1-1	CARQSSLSTEAFF	TGTGCCAGACAAAGCTCTCTGAGCACTGAAGCTTTCTTT